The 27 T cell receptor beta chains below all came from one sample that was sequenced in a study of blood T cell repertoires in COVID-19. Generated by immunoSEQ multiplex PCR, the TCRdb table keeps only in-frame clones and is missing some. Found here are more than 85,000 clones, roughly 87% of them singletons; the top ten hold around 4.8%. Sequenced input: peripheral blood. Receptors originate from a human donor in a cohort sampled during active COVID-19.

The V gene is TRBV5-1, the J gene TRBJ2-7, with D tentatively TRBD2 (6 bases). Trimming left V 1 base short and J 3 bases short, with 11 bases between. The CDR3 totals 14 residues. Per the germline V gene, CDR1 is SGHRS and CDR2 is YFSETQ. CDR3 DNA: TGCGCCAGCAGCTTGAGGAGGGGTTACTACGAGCAGTACTTC. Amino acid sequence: CASSLRRGYYEQYF. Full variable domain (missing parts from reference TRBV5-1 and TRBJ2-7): KAGVTQTPRYLIKTRGQQVTLSCSPISGHRSVSWYQQTPGQGLQFLFEYFSETQRNKGNFPGRFSGRQFSNSRSEMNVSTLELGDSALYLCASSLRRGYYEQYFGPGTRLTVT.

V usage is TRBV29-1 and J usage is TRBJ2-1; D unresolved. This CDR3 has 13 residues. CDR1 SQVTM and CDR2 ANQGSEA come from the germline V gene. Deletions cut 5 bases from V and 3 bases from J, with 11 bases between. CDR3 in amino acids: CSVFWQNYNEQFF. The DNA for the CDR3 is TGCAGCGTTTTCTGGCAGAACTACAATGAGCAGTTCTTC.

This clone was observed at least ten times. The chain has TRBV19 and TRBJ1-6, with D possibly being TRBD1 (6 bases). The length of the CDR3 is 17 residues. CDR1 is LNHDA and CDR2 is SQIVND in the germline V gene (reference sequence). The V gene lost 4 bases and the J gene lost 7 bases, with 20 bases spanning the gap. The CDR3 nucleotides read TGTGCCAGTAGTACGATCCCAGGGGCGAATTGGAATTCACCCCTCCACTTT. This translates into CASSTIPGANWNSPLHF.

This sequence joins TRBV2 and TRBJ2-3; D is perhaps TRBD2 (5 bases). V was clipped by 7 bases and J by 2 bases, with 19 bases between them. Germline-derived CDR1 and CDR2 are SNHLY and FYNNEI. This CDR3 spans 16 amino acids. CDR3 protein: CASKRFGLNFTDTQYF. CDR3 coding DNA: TGTGCCAGCAAAAGATTCGGACTGAACTTCACAGATACGCAGTATTTT.

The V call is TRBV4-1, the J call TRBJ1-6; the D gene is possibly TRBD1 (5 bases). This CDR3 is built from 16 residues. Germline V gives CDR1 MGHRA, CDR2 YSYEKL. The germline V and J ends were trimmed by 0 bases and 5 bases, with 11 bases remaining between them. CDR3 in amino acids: CASSQEYQGHNSPLHF. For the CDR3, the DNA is TGCGCCAGCAGCCAAGAGTACCAGGGCCATAATTCACCCCTCCACTTT.

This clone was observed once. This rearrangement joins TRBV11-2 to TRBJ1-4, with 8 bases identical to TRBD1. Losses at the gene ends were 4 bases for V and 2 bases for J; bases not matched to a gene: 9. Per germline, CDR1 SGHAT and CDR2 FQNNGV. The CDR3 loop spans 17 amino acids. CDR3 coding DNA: TGTGCCAGCAGCTCCAGACAGGGGTGGAGCACTAATGAAAAACTGTTTTTT. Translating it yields CASSSRQGWSTNEKLFF.

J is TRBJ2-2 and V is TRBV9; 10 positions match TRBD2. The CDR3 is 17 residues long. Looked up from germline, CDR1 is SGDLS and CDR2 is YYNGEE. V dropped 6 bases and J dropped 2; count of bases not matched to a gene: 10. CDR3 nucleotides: TGTGCCAGCACTCGAGGGGCTAGCGGGAGAAACACCGGGGAGCTGTTTTTT. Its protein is CASTRGASGRNTGELFF. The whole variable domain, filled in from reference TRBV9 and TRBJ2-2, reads DSGVTQTPKHLITATGQRVTLRCSPRSGDLSVYWYQQSLDQGLQFLIQYYNGEERAKGNILERFSAQQFPDLHSELNLSSLELGDSALYFCASTRGASGRNTGELFFGEGSRLTVL.

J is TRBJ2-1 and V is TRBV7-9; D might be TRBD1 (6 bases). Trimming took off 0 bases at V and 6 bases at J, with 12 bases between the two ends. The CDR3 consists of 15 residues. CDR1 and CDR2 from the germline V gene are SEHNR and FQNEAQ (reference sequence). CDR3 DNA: TGTGCCAGCAGCTTAGCGGGGGCTCGGGGCAATGAGCAGTTCTTC. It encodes CASSLAGARGNEQFF.

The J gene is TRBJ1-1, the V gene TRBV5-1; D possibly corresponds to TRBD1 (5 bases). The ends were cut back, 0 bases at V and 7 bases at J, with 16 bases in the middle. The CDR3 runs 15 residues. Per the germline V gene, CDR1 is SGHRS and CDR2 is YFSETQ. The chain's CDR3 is CASSLEVRDSGEAFF. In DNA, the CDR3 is TGCGCCAGCAGCTTGGAAGTCAGGGATAGTGGTGAAGCTTTCTTT.

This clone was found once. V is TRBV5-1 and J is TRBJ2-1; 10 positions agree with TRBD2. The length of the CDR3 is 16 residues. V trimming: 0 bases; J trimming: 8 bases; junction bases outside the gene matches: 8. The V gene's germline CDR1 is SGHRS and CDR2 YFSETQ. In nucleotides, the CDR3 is TGCGCCAGCAGCTTGGGAGTTTCTAGCGGGAGTTATGAGCAGTTCTTC. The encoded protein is CASSLGVSSGSYEQFF.

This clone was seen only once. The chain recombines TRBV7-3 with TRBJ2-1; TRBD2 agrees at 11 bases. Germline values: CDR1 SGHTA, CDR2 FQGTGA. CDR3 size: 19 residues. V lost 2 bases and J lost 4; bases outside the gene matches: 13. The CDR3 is CASSLDVTSGAPGYNEQFF. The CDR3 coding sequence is TGTGCCAGCAGCTTAGACGTGACTAGCGGGGCTCCGGGGTACAATGAGCAGTTCTTC.

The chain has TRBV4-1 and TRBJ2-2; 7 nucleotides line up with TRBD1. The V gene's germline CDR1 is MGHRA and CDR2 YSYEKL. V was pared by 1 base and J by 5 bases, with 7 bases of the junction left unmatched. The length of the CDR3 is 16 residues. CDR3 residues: CASSQVDRLRTGELFF. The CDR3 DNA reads TGCGCCAGCAGCCAAGTGGACAGGCTGCGAACCGGGGAGCTGTTTTTT.

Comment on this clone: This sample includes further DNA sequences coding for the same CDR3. CDR3 coding DNA: TGTGCCAGCAGTATCGCTCGGGACAGGGTGACTATATCCGGGGAGCTGTTTTTT. Translation: CASSIARDRVTISGELFF. This sequence joins TRBV27 and TRBJ2-2; the match to TRBD1 covers 9 bases. Germline V gives CDR1 MNHEY, CDR2 SMNVEV (reference sequence). V lost 5 bases to trimming and J lost 6 bases; unmatched junction nucleotides: 16. The CDR3 sequence is 18 residues long.

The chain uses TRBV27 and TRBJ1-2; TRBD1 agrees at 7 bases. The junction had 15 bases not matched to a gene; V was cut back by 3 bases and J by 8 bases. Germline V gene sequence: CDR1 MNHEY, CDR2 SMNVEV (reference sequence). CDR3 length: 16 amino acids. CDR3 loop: CASSFYPRTGQGGYTF. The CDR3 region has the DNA TGTGCCAGCAGTTTTTATCCTCGGACAGGACAAGGGGGCTACACCTTC.

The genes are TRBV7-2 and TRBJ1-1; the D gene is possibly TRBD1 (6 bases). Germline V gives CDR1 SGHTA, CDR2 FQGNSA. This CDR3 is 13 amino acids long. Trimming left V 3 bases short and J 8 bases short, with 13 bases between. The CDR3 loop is CASSFDRTEEAFF. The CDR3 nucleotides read TGTGCCAGCAGCTTTGATAGGACAGAAGAAGCTTTCTTT.

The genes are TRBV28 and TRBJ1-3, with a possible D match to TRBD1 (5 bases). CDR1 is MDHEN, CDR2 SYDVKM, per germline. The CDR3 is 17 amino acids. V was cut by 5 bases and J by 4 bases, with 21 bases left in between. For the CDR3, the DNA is TGTGCCAGCAGTCTAGATTTTGGGGGGTGGGACGGAAACACCATATATTTT. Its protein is CASSLDFGGWDGNTIYF.

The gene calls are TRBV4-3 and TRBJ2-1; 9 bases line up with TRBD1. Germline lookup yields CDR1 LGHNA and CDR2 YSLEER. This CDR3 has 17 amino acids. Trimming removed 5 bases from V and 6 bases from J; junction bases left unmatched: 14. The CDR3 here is CASSSNTGGSSGNEQFF. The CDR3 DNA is TGCGCCAGCAGCTCGAATACAGGGGGCTCGTCCGGCAATGAGCAGTTCTTC.

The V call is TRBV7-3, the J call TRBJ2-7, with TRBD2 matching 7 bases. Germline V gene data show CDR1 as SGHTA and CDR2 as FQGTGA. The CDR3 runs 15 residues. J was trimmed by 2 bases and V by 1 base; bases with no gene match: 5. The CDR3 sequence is CASSLMGGVAYEQYF. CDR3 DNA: TGTGCCAGCAGCTTAATGGGAGGGGTTGCCTACGAGCAGTACTTC.

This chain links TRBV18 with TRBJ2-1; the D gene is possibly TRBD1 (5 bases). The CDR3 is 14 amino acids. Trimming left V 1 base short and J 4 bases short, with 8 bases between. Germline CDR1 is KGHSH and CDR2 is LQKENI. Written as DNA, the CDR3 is TGTGCCAGCTCACCACAGGGGTATTACAATGAGCAGTTCTTC. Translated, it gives CASSPQGYYNEQFF.

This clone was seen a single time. CDR3 sequence reads: CASSVDPSGYEQYF. CDR3 sequence (DNA): TGTGCCAGCAGCGTAGACCCCTCGGGTTACGAGCAGTACTTC. V gene TRBV9 combines with J gene TRBJ2-7; D ambiguous. The CDR3 runs 14 residues. Trimming took 0 bases from V and 4 from J, leaving 11 bases between them. Germline CDR1 and CDR2: SGDLS and YYNGEE.

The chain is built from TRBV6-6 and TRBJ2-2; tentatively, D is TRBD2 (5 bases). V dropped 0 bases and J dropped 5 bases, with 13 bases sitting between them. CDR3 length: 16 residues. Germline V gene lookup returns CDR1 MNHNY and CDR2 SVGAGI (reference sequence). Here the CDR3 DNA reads TGTGCCAGCAGTTACTCAGCGGACGACCCGACCGGGGAGCTGTTTTTT. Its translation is CASSYSADDPTGELFF.

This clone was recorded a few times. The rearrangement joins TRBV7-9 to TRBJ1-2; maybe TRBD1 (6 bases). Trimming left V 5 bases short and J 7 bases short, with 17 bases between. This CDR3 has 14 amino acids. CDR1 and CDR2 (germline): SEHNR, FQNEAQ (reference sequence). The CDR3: CASSRLQGLLGYTF. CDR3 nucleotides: TGTGCCAGCAGCAGATTACAGGGTCTCCTTGGCTACACCTTC.

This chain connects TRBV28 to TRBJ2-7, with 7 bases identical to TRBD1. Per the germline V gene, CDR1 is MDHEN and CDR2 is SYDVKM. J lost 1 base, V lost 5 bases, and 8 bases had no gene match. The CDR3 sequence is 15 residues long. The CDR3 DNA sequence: TGTGCCAGCAGTACCGGGACAGATCCATCCTACGAGCAGTACTTC. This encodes CASSTGTDPSYEQYF.

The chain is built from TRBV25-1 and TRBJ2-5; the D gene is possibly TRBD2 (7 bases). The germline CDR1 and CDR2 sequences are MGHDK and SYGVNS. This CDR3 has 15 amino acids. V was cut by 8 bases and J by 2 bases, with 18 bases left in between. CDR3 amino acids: CASGSGGQTQETQYF. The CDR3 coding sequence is TGTGCCAGCGGGTCCGGGGGGCAGACACAAGAGACCCAGTACTTC.

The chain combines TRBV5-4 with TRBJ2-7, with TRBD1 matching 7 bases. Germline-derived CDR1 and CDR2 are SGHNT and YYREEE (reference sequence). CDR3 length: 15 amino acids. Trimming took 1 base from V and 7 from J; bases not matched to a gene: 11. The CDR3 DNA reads TGTGCCAGCAGCTTGATGACAGGGAACCTAAGAGAGCAGTACTTC. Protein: CASSLMTGNLREQYF.

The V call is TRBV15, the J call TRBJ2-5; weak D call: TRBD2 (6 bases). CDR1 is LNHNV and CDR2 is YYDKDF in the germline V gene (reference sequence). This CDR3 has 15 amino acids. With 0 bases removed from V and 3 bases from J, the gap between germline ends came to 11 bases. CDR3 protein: CATSRDLLAEETQYF. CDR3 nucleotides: TGTGCCACCAGCAGAGATCTACTAGCAGAAGAGACCCAGTACTTC.

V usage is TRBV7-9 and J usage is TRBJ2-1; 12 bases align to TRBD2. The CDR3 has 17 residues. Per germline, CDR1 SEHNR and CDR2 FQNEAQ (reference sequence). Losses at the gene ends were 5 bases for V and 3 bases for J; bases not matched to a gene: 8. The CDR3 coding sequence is TGTGCCAGCAGCACACTACTGGGACTAGCGGGCTACAATGAGCAGTTCTTC. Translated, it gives CASSTLLGLAGYNEQFF.